One and the same sample provided the 28 T cell receptor beta chains below, sequenced in a study of chemoradiotherapy in HPV16-positive cancers. Produced via immunoSEQ multiplex PCR; TCRdb's table is partial and in-frame only. The repertoire holds roughly 34,000 clones, roughly 86% seen once, with 2% to 2.5% in the top ten. Sequenced here: blood, sampled from a patient who underwent chemoradiotherapy. These TCRs come from a human donor with HPV-associated anogenital cancer.

CDR3 protein: CASSLDVPGELFF. The CDR3 DNA reads as TGTGCCAGCAGCTTAGACGTCCCCGGGGAGCTGTTTTTT. The genes are TRBV7-2 and TRBJ2-2; no clear D. Trimming took 1 base from V and 6 from J, leaving 6 bases between them. Germline V lookup: CDR1 SGHTA, CDR2 FQGNSA. This CDR3 spans 13 amino acids.

The rearrangement uses TRBV11-2 and TRBJ2-1; TRBD1 agrees at 8 bases. Germline CDR1 SGHAT, CDR2 FQNNGV. The CDR3 has 17 amino acids. Germline trimming cut 7 bases from V and 5 bases from J; bases unmatched to any gene: 16. The CDR3: CASINRGAGGLHNEQFF. CDR3 bases: TGTGCCAGCATCAATAGAGGGGCAGGGGGCCTTCACAATGAGCAGTTCTTC. The full variable domain, its missing parts supplied by reference TRBV11-2 and TRBJ2-1, is EAGVAQSPRYKIIEKRQSVAFWCNPISGHATLYWYQQILGQGPKLLIQFQNNGVVDDSQLPKDRFSAERLKGVDSTLKIQPAKLEDSAVYLCASINRGAGGLHNEQFFGPGTRLTVL.

CDR3 DNA: TGTGCCAGCAGCGCACCCTACGAGCAGTACTTC. Translating gives CASSAPYEQYF. The chain combines TRBV4-2 with TRBJ2-7, with D unresolved. The V end lost 5 bases, the J end lost 2 bases, and 4 bases lay between the germline ends. This CDR3 has 11 residues. Germline V lookup: CDR1 LGHNA, CDR2 YNFKEQ.

The V gene is TRBV6-1, the J gene TRBJ1-1; no reliable D call. V was shortened by 11 bases and J by 0 bases, with 10 bases between the two germline ends. This CDR3 is built from 12 residues. Germline CDR1 is MNHNS and CDR2 is SASEGT. The CDR3: CASGKMNTEAFF. The CDR3 region has the DNA TGTGCCTCGGGAAAAATGAACACTGAAGCTTTCTTT.

This chain links TRBV9 with TRBJ1-3; D is uncertain. The CDR3 runs to 13 residues. V shed 2 bases and J shed 4 bases, with 7 bases lying between them. The V gene's germline CDR1 is SGDLS and CDR2 YYNGEE. CDR3 loop: CASSVGSGNTIYF. CDR3 DNA sequence: TGTGCCAGCAGCGTTGGTTCAGGAAACACCATATATTTT.

The chain recombines TRBV6-6 with TRBJ2-2; maybe TRBD1 (5 bases). CDR3 length: 16 residues. Per germline, CDR1 MNHNY and CDR2 SVGAGI (reference sequence). V dropped 0 bases and J dropped 0 bases, with 8 bases sitting between them. The CDR3 reads CASSYSGVTNTGELFF. The DNA of the CDR3 is TGTGCCAGCAGTTACTCAGGGGTTACGAACACCGGGGAGCTGTTTTTT.

This clone was seen a few times. The V and J genes are TRBV19 and TRBJ2-1, with D uncertain. V was trimmed by 0 bases and J by 7 bases, leaving 1 base between them. CDR3 length: 11 amino acids. Germline-derived CDR1 and CDR2 are LNHDA and SQIVND (reference sequence). The CDR3 spells CASSIENEQFF. Written as DNA, the CDR3 is TGTGCCAGTAGTATAGAGAATGAGCAGTTCTTC.

The chain recombines TRBV5-1 with TRBJ2-5; 8 bases are shared with TRBD2. V was clipped by 4 bases and J by 0 bases; unmatched bases: 5. The germline V gene has CDR1 SGHRS and CDR2 YFSETQ. CDR3 size: 15 residues. CDR3 sequence: CASSGERGNQETQYF. The CDR3 DNA sequence: TGCGCCAGCAGCGGCGAGCGGGGGAACCAAGAGACCCAGTACTTC.

The chain combines TRBV19 with TRBJ2-2; a weak D match, TRBD1 (7 bases). This CDR3 region has 14 residues. Germline lookup yields CDR1 LNHDA and CDR2 SQIVND (reference sequence). V dropped 7 bases and J dropped 5 bases, with 14 bases sitting between them. CDR3 loop: CASTGQEGTGELFF. The DNA of the CDR3 is TGTGCCAGTACCGGACAGGAGGGGACCGGGGAGCTGTTTTTT.

The chain recombines TRBV2 with TRBJ2-7, with D possibly being TRBD2 (6 bases). V lost 11 bases, J lost 0 bases, and 11 bases lay in between. The CDR3 loop spans 12 amino acids. Germline lookup yields CDR1 SNHLY and CDR2 FYNNEI. The CDR3 DNA reads as TGTGCCGGGGGGAGGTCCTCCTACGAGCAGTACTTC. Its protein is CAGGRSSYEQYF.

The count of this clone is one. V and J are TRBV25-1 and TRBJ1-2; 7 bases align to TRBD1. J lost 1 base, V lost 4 bases, and 9 bases had no gene match. CDR3 length: 16 amino acids. In germline, CDR1 is MGHDK, CDR2 SYGVNS. This chain's CDR3 is CASSATGTEINYGYTF. CDR3 DNA sequence: TGTGCCAGCAGTGCAACCGGGACAGAGATTAACTATGGCTACACCTTC.

The rearrangement links TRBV28 to TRBJ1-1; D uncertain. Germline V gene lookup returns CDR1 MDHEN and CDR2 SYDVKM. The germline V and J ends were trimmed by 7 bases and 4 bases, with 13 bases remaining between them. The length of the CDR3 is 13 residues. This chain's CDR3 is CASTRGSSTEAFF. As DNA, the CDR3 is TGTGCCAGCACCCGGGGATCGTCCACTGAAGCTTTCTTT.

This clone was detected once. V gene TRBV10-2 combines with J gene TRBJ1-5; possibly TRBD1 for D (5 bases). Germline-derived CDR1 and CDR2 are WSHSY and SAAADI. Deletions cut 2 bases from V and 7 bases from J, with 12 bases between. The CDR3 extends over 14 amino acids. CDR3 protein: CASSERGTGQPQHF. CDR3 nucleotides: TGCGCCAGCAGTGAGAGGGGTACGGGCCAGCCCCAGCATTTT.

A remark on this clone: A read error may account for a junction end that differs from germline. The chain uses TRBV7-7 and TRBJ2-5; TRBD2 aligns across 11 bases. The CDR3 extends over 16 amino acids. Germline V gene sequence: CDR1 SSHAT, CDR2 FNYEAQ (reference sequence). CDR3 sequence (DNA): TGTGCTAGCAGCCTGACTAGCGGGGAAAACCAAGAGACCCAGTACTTC. Translated, it gives CASSLTSGENQETQYF. The full variable domain, with the rest looked up from reference TRBV7-7 and TRBJ2-5, is GAGVSQSPRYKVTKRGQDVTLRCDPISSHATLYWYQQALGQGPEFLTYFNYEAQPDKSGLPSDRFSAERPEGSISTLTIQRTEQRDSAMYRCASSLTSGENQETQYFGPGTRLLVL.

This clone came up a few times. The DNA for the CDR3 is TGTGCCAGCAGCTTAGACGTGCCGGGGGGACTTTTTTATAGCACAGATACGCAGTATTTT. This sequence encodes CASSLDVPGGLFYSTDTQYF. This chain links TRBV7-8 with TRBJ2-3; 7 nucleotides agree with TRBD2. The junction had 16 bases not matched to a gene; V was cut back by 1 base and J by 0 bases. The germline V gene has CDR1 SGHVS and CDR2 FQNEAQ. The CDR3 totals 20 residues.

The chain combines TRBV18 with TRBJ2-5; tentative D call: TRBD1 (6 bases). The CDR3 has 14 amino acids. Per the germline V gene, CDR1 is KGHSH and CDR2 is LQKENI. The ends were cut back, 3 bases at V and 4 bases at J, with 12 bases in the middle. CDR3 loop: CASSPTGYRETQYF. Written as DNA, the CDR3 is TGTGCCAGCTCACCCACAGGGTACCGAGAGACCCAGTACTTC.

This clone was recorded a few times. The J gene is TRBJ2-2, the V gene TRBV29-1; D gene ambiguous. CDR1 SQVTM and CDR2 ANQGSEA come from the germline V gene. Trimming took 7 bases from V and 4 from J, leaving 13 bases between them. The CDR3 runs 13 residues. CDR3 region: CSALRAPTGELFF. The DNA of the CDR3 is TGCAGCGCTCTCAGAGCCCCCACCGGGGAGCTGTTTTTT.

The rearrangement joins TRBV7-8 to TRBJ1-4; D may be TRBD1 (6 bases). Germline loops: CDR1 SGHVS, CDR2 FQNEAQ. The CDR3 contains 16 residues. V was shortened by 5 bases and J by 3 bases, with 16 bases between the two germline ends. The CDR3 bases are TGTGCCAGCAGCCTCACAAGGGGGGAGGCTAATGAAAAACTGTTTTTT. The encoded protein is CASSLTRGEANEKLFF.

This clone was picked up one time. The rearrangement uses TRBV5-1 and TRBJ2-2, with 10 bases fitting TRBD1. This CDR3 contains 16 residues. Germline V gene lookup returns CDR1 SGHRS and CDR2 YFSETQ. J was trimmed by 4 bases and V by 0 bases; bases with no gene match: 3. The CDR3 DNA reads as TGCGCCAGCAGCTTGGAAGGGACAGGGGTCACCGGGGAGCTGTTTTTT. Amino acids: CASSLEGTGVTGELFF.

J is TRBJ1-6 and V is TRBV27; D not certain. CDR1 is MNHEY, CDR2 SMNVEV, per germline (reference sequence). CDR3 size: 13 residues. Trimming shortened V by 8 bases and J by 9 bases, and 14 bases separated the two germline ends. CDR3 residues: CASRGEGPSPLHF. The CDR3 DNA follows: TGTGCCAGCCGAGGTGAAGGACCTTCACCCCTCCACTTT.

V gene TRBV9 combines with J gene TRBJ1-1; 10 bases are shared with TRBD1. The CDR3 spans 16 residues. J was trimmed by 3 bases and V by 3 bases; bases with no gene match: 8. Germline CDR1 and CDR2: SGDLS and YYNGEE. The CDR3 DNA reads TGTGCCAGCAGCGCAACCGGGACAGGGGTTGACACTGAAGCTTTCTTT. This codes for CASSATGTGVDTEAFF.

The V and J genes are TRBV7-2 and TRBJ1-2, with 9 nucleotides matching TRBD1. V trimming: 4 bases; J trimming: 4 bases; junction bases outside the gene matches: 7. The germline CDR1 and CDR2 sequences are SGHTA and FQGNSA. The CDR3 runs to 15 residues. The CDR3 DNA sequence: TGTGCCAGCAGCTATGGGACAGGGAGAACCTATGGCTACACCTTC. Protein sequence: CASSYGTGRTYGYTF.

This clone appeared once. The V and J genes are TRBV5-6 and TRBJ2-2; 8 nucleotides match TRBD2. The CDR3 runs to 16 residues. V lost 4 bases to trimming and J lost 4 bases; unmatched junction nucleotides: 9. In germline, CDR1 is SGHDT, CDR2 YYEEEE. In nucleotides, the CDR3 is TGTGCCAGCAGCCCCCTGGCGGGGGGTGGCACCGGGGAGCTGTTTTTT. Amino acid sequence: CASSPLAGGGTGELFF.

This chain connects TRBV18 to TRBJ1-1; 7 bases fit TRBD1. CDR3 length: 15 residues. CDR1 is KGHSH, CDR2 LQKENI, per germline. V trimming: 3 bases; J trimming: 1 base; junction bases outside the gene matches: 5. The CDR3 here is CASSPDRVENTEAFF. The CDR3 DNA reads as TGTGCCAGCTCACCCGACAGGGTGGAGAACACTGAAGCTTTCTTT.

The chain couples TRBV5-1 to TRBJ1-4; no clear D. The CDR3 sequence is 14 residues long. Germline V CDR1 and CDR2: SGHRS, YFSETQ. V shed 2 bases and J shed 0 bases, with 5 bases lying between them. CDR3 nucleotide sequence: TGCGCCAGCAGCTTTTCAACAACTAATGAAAAACTGTTTTTT. Translated: CASSFSTTNEKLFF. Full variable domain (remainder filled in from reference TRBV5-1 and TRBJ1-4): KAGVTQTPRYLIKTRGQQVTLSCSPISGHRSVSWYQQTPGQGLQFLFEYFSETQRNKGNFPGRFSGRQFSNSRSEMNVSTLELGDSALYLCASSFSTTNEKLFFGSGTQLSVL.

CDR3 sequence: CASTQGAGGVDTQYF. The DNA of the CDR3 is TGTGCCAGCACCCAGGGAGCGGGGGGGGTAGATACGCAGTATTTT. The chain uses TRBV9 and TRBJ2-3, with 10 nucleotides matching TRBD2. Losses at the gene ends were 6 bases for V and 5 bases for J; bases not matched to a gene: 9. Germline assignment: CDR1 SGDLS and CDR2 YYNGEE. CDR3 length: 15 amino acids.

The chain employs TRBV6-5 and TRBJ1-2; 7 nucleotides line up with TRBD1. CDR3 length: 15 residues. Germline V gene data show CDR1 as MNHEY and CDR2 as SVGAGI. V lost 8 bases and J lost 3; bases outside the gene matches: 12. This CDR3 is CASLPWTGDYYGYTF. The CDR3 nucleotides are TGTGCCAGCCTGCCTTGGACAGGCGATTACTATGGCTACACCTTC.

This chain uses TRBV18 with TRBJ1-2, with 8 positions matching TRBD1. The trim removed 3 bases at V and 6 bases at J, leaving 0 bases unmatched. Per the germline V gene, CDR1 is KGHSH and CDR2 is LQKENI. The CDR3 is 12 residues long. As DNA, the CDR3 is TGTGCCAGCTCACCGACAGGGGATGGCTACACCTTC. Translation gives CASSPTGDGYTF.